What follows are 30 T cell receptor beta chains derived from one specimen sequenced in a study of early T cells in non-severe SARS-CoV-2 infection (dated by TCRdb to about 2021). Library method: 5' RACE. The sequencer listed for this sample is NextSeq 500. In TCRdb, the public reads were trimmed at Q25 with fastp and aligned with MiXCR, with productive beta chains retained. Rows with a matching CDR3 protein are joined into one entry that keeps the most common DNA and genes. This sample has about 43,000 distinct CDR3 sequences in its table, and about a tenth of those were observed once. The ten largest clones capture 8.5% to 10% of the sample. Specimen: whole blood. The receptors were gathered from an adult who was a healthcare worker with PCR-confirmed SARS-CoV-2 infection or an uninfected control (not recorded which).

Details on this clonotype: Since a much larger clone is just one base distant, this may be a read error. The rearrangement links TRBV24-1 to TRBJ1-2; D remains unclear. This CDR3 comprises 13 residues. Germline CDR1 and CDR2: KGHDR and SFDVKD. Trimming took off 1 base at V and 7 bases at J, with 9 bases between the two ends. CDR3 amino acids: CATSDFSDFGYTF. In DNA form, the CDR3 reads TGTGCCACCAGTGATTTTTCCGACTTTGGCTACACCTTC.

The chain recombines TRBV6-5 with TRBJ2-7; D might be TRBD2 (6 bases). The length of the CDR3 is 16 residues. V was cut by 0 bases and J by 3 bases, with 15 bases left in between. The germline V gene encodes CDR1 MNHEY and CDR2 SVGAGI. The CDR3 DNA sequence: TGTGCCAGCAGTTACTCGATTGTGGGAGGTTTCTACGAGCAGTACTTC. Residues: CASSYSIVGGFYEQYF.

Only a few counts were recorded for this clonotype. The genes are TRBV5-1 and TRBJ2-1; D remains ambiguous. The germline V and J ends were trimmed by 3 bases and 1 base, with 11 bases remaining between them. Germline values: CDR1 SGHRS, CDR2 YFSETQ. The CDR3 has 15 amino acids. CDR3 in amino acids: CASSSAGPSYNEQFF. The CDR3 region has the DNA TGCGCCAGCAGCTCGGCAGGCCCTTCCTACAATGAGCAGTTCTTC. The variable domain in full, completed from reference TRBV5-1 and TRBJ2-1, reads KAGVTQTPRYLIKTRGQQVTLSCSPISGHRSVSWYQQTPGQGLQFLFEYFSETQRNKGNFPGRFSGRQFSNSRSEMNVSTLELGDSALYLCASSSAGPSYNEQFFGPGTRLTVL.

This clonotype was observed at least ten times. The rearrangement uses TRBV19 and TRBJ1-5, with D tentatively TRBD1 (5 bases). V was shortened by 6 bases and J by 5 bases, with 11 bases between the two germline ends. Germline assignment: CDR1 LNHDA and CDR2 SQIVND (reference sequence). CDR3 size: 13 residues. CDR3 bases: TGTGCCAGTAGGTGGACACCCCATCAGCCCCAGCATTTT. Translation: CASRWTPHQPQHF.

This clonotype has a count of ten or more. The rearrangement joins TRBV7-3 to TRBJ2-3; 7 bases agree with TRBD1. V shed 10 bases, J shed 4 bases, and the junction held 14 bases outside the gene matches. Germline V gene sequence: CDR1 SGHTA, CDR2 FQGTGA. The CDR3 covers 15 residues. The CDR3 region is CATSARDSGADTQYF. In DNA, the CDR3 is TGTGCCACCTCCGCCCGGGACAGTGGGGCAGATACGCAGTATTTT. Variable domain in full (rest from reference TRBV7-3 and TRBJ2-3): GAGVSQTPSNKVTEKGKYVELRCDPISGHTALYWYRQSLGQGPEFLIYFQGTGAADDSGLPNDRFFAVRPEGSVSTLKIQRTERGDSAVYLCATSARDSGADTQYFGPGTRLTVL.

This clonotype was observed a few times. The V gene is TRBV27, the J gene TRBJ2-4; no reliable D call. In germline, CDR1 is MNHEY, CDR2 SMNVEV (reference sequence). The CDR3 length is 16 residues. V was shortened by 2 bases and J by 0 bases, with 11 bases between the two germline ends. CDR3 coding DNA: TGTGCCAGCAGTTTAAGACAAACCTTAGCCAAAAACATTCAGTACTTC. Translating gives CASSLRQTLAKNIQYF.

This clonotype was recorded a few times. The chain couples TRBV5-6 to TRBJ2-6; a weak D match, TRBD1 (6 bases). Trimming took off 1 base at V and 1 base at J, with 12 bases between the two ends. CDR1 and CDR2 (germline): SGHDT, YYEEEE. The CDR3 extends over 17 amino acids. CDR3 bases: TGTGCCAGCAGCTTGCTACAGGGAATGTCTGGGGCCAACGTCCTGACTTTC. Amino acids: CASSLLQGMSGANVLTF.

V is TRBV12-3 or TRBV12-4 and J is TRBJ1-1; 7 nucleotides align to TRBD1. This CDR3 spans 14 amino acids. V lost 8 bases and J lost 0; bases outside the gene matches: 6. The CDR3 spells CASWRTGVNTEAFF. The CDR3 nucleotides are TGTGCCAGCTGGCGGACAGGCGTGAACACTGAAGCTTTCTTT.

This clonotype was counted many times. J is TRBJ2-1 and V is TRBV20-1, with TRBD2 identical over 14 bases. After removal of 6 bases from V and 4 bases from J, the junction contained 14 bases not matched to a gene. Germline V CDR1 and CDR2: DFQATT, SNEGSKA (reference sequence). The CDR3 runs 18 residues. The CDR3 loop is CSAVGTSGGDLNYNEQFF. CDR3 sequence (DNA): TGCAGTGCCGTTGGGACTAGCGGGGGTGATCTAAATTACAATGAGCAGTTCTTC.

The chain is built from TRBV30 and TRBJ2-3; 12 nucleotides line up with TRBD1. The CDR3 loop spans 15 amino acids. Germline V gene data show CDR1 as GTSNPN and CDR2 as SVGIG (reference sequence). V lost 0 bases to trimming and J lost 4 bases; unmatched junction nucleotides: 2. The CDR3 spells CAWSVGQGASDTQYF. The DNA for the CDR3 is TGTGCCTGGAGTGTGGGACAGGGGGCCTCAGATACGCAGTATTTT.

About this clonotype itself: Since a much larger clone is just one base distant, this may be a read error. This sequence joins TRBV5-1 and TRBJ1-2; weak D call: TRBD1 (6 bases). Trimming removed 0 bases at V and 5 bases at J, with 17 bases between. In germline, CDR1 is SGHRS, CDR2 YFSETQ. The CDR3 consists of 16 residues. CDR3 in amino acids: CASSLETQGIPYGYTF. The CDR3, as DNA: TGCGCCAGCAGCTTGGAAACACAGGGTATCCCTTATGGCTACACCTTC.

The J gene is TRBJ2-3, the V gene TRBV24-1, with 13 bases lining up with TRBD2. V lost 9 bases, J lost 2 bases, and 7 bases stayed unmatched. The CDR3 spans 16 residues. Looked up from germline, CDR1 is KGHDR and CDR2 is SFDVKD. The CDR3: CATGTSGDLSTDTQYF. CDR3 coding DNA: TGTGCCACCGGGACTAGCGGGGACCTATCCACAGATACGCAGTATTTT.

This clonotype was observed at least ten times. The rearrangement joins TRBV2 to TRBJ2-7, with D tentatively TRBD1 or TRBD2 (6 bases each). Germline CDR1 reads SNHLY; CDR2 reads FYNNEI. This CDR3 is built from 12 residues. CDR3: CSGAGARYEQYF. CDR3 in DNA: TGTTCGGGGGCAGGGGCCCGCTACGAGCAGTACTTC.

This clonotype turned up a few times. V usage is TRBV6-1 and J usage is TRBJ1-5; weak D call: TRBD1 (5 bases). V was trimmed by 3 bases and J by 8 bases, leaving 14 bases between them. The CDR3 contains 14 residues. The V gene's germline CDR1 is MNHNS and CDR2 SASEGT. Written as DNA, the CDR3 is TGTGCCAGCAGTGAGCCAGGGCTGCCCGAGCCCCAGCATTTT. It specifies CASSEPGLPEPQHF.

This clonotype was observed many times. V usage is TRBV15 and J usage is TRBJ2-5; 9 nucleotides agree with TRBD1. This CDR3 is built from 16 residues. V lost 2 bases and J lost 5; bases outside the gene matches: 9. Germline CDR1 is LNHNV and CDR2 is YYDKDF (reference sequence). CDR3 loop: CATSRSSGDRAETQYF. The CDR3 DNA sequence: TGTGCCACCAGCAGATCCTCCGGGGACAGGGCCGAGACCCAGTACTTC.

V is TRBV6-2 or TRBV6-3 and J is TRBJ2-5; the D call may be TRBD1 or TRBD2 (5 bases each). CDR1 MNHEY and CDR2 SVGEGT come from the germline V gene. The CDR3 is 12 residues long. The V end was cut by 10 bases, the J end by 7 bases, with 16 bases between. CDR3 sequence reads: CAIVSGAGTQYF. The DNA of the CDR3 is TGTGCCATCGTCTCCGGGGCAGGGACCCAGTACTTC.

This clonotype was detected ten times or more. The chain carries TRBV7-2 and TRBJ1-6; D unresolved. V lost 7 bases to trimming and J lost 0 bases, with 10 bases between them. The CDR3 covers 15 residues. The V gene's germline CDR1 is SGHTA and CDR2 FQGNSA. DNA of the CDR3: TGTGCCAGCACAGAGGCGAGCTCCTATAATTCACCCCTCCACTTT. Protein: CASTEASSYNSPLHF.

The chain is built from TRBV20-1 and TRBJ2-7; possibly TRBD1 or TRBD2 for D (5 bases each). CDR3 length equals 13 residues. Germline CDR1 DFQATT, CDR2 SNEGSKA (reference sequence). Trimming pared 5 bases from V and 2 bases from J, leaving 13 bases between. Here the CDR3 reads CSARRDQTYEQYF. As DNA, the CDR3 is TGCAGTGCTCGCCGGGACCAAACCTACGAGCAGTACTTC.

This clonotype was counted ten times or more. This sequence joins TRBV6-5 and TRBJ1-4, with 8 positions matching TRBD1. The CDR3 has 15 residues. Losses at the gene ends were 6 bases for V and 4 bases for J; bases not matched to a gene: 7. Germline loops: CDR1 MNHEY, CDR2 SVGAGI. The CDR3 nucleotides are TGTGCCAGCAGGGTGACACAGGGGGATAATGAAAAACTGTTTTTT. Protein product: CASRVTQGDNEKLFF.

In its sample, this clonotype ranks as medium-sized. The J gene is TRBJ2-1, the V gene TRBV20-1; 7 bases are shared with TRBD1. Germline-derived CDR1 and CDR2 are DFQATT and SNEGSKA (reference sequence). CDR3 length: 14 amino acids. With V trimmed by 5 bases and J by 4 bases, 8 bases remained unmatched. CDR3 residues: CSAPTGVKYNEQFF. The CDR3 DNA reads as TGCAGTGCTCCCACAGGGGTGAAATACAATGAGCAGTTCTTC.

Comments on this clonotype: Just one base apart from a much larger clone, this may be a read error. The chain recombines TRBV7-8 with TRBJ2-1; a possible D gene is TRBD1 (6 bases). V was shortened by 2 bases and J by 3 bases, with 17 bases between the two germline ends. The germline V gene encodes CDR1 SGHVS and CDR2 FQNEAQ. CDR3 size: 17 residues. CDR3 residues: CASSLSGRGTYYNEQFF. In DNA, the CDR3 is TGTGCCAGCAGCTTATCCGGCAGGGGAACATACTACAATGAGCAGTTCTTC. The full variable domain, rest sourced from reference TRBV7-8 and TRBJ2-1, is GAGVSQSPRYKVAKRGQDVALRCDPISGHVSLFWYQQALGQGPEFLTYFQNEAQLDKSGLPSDRFFAERPEGSVSTLKIQRTQQEDSAVYLCASSLSGRGTYYNEQFFGPGTRLTVL.

This clonotype has more than one count but fewer than ten. This chain connects TRBV7-8 to TRBJ2-3, with D unclear. This CDR3 spans 17 amino acids. Germline V gives CDR1 SGHVS, CDR2 FQNEAQ. V lost 2 bases and J lost 0, with 15 bases in between. The CDR3 is CASSLPDRTLSTDTQYF. As DNA, the CDR3 is TGTGCCAGCAGCTTACCCGATAGAACCCTGAGCACAGATACGCAGTATTTT.

This clonotype was counted at least ten times. The rearrangement links TRBV6-2 or TRBV6-3 to TRBJ2-7; D ambiguous. The CDR3 spans 16 residues. Germline V lookup: CDR1 MNHEY, CDR2 SVGEGT. V was cut by 2 bases and J by 1 base, with 15 bases left in between. The chain's CDR3 is CASSYGWTARSYEQYF. Written as DNA, the CDR3 is TGTGCCAGCAGTTACGGATGGACGGCGAGATCCTACGAGCAGTACTTC.

The chain uses TRBV12-3 or TRBV12-4 and TRBJ1-2; 9 nucleotides line up with TRBD1. The CDR3 is made up of 13 amino acids. Losses at the gene ends were 2 bases for V and 7 bases for J; bases not matched to a gene: 2. The CDR3 spells CASSLRDRAGYTF. Here the CDR3 DNA reads TGTGCCAGCAGTTTAAGGGACAGGGCTGGCTACACCTTC.

This clonotype was recorded at least ten times. CDR3 sequence reads: CSVVERTYNEQFF. DNA for the CDR3: TGCAGCGTTGTCGAAAGGACCTACAATGAGCAGTTCTTC. V is TRBV29-1 and J is TRBJ2-1; no firm D call. Trimming took off 4 bases at V and 2 bases at J, with 9 bases between the two ends. The CDR3 has 13 residues. Germline CDR1 SQVTM, CDR2 ANQGSEA.

This clonotype has more than one count but fewer than ten. V usage is TRBV20-1 and J usage is TRBJ1-5; the D gene is possibly TRBD1 (6 bases). Germline V CDR1 and CDR2: DFQATT, SNEGSKA (reference sequence). Trimming took off 5 bases at V and 7 bases at J, with 18 bases between the two ends. The CDR3 is 14 amino acids. This chain's CDR3 is CSAVFPGDGQPQHF. CDR3 nucleotides: TGCAGTGCTGTTTTTCCAGGGGACGGGCAGCCCCAGCATTTT.

The chain is built from TRBV7-9 and TRBJ2-2; D call uncertain. The CDR3 has 16 amino acids. V lost 5 bases, J lost 1 base, and 14 bases lay in between. Germline loops: CDR1 SEHNR, CDR2 FQNEAQ (reference sequence). CDR3 sequence: CASSKQPTMNTGELFF. CDR3 in DNA: TGTGCCAGCAGCAAACAACCTACCATGAACACCGGGGAGCTGTTTTTT.

In this sample, this clonotype turned up many times. This sequence joins TRBV6-2 or TRBV6-3 and TRBJ1-5; 9 bases map to TRBD1. V lost 6 bases, J lost 6 bases, and 3 bases stayed unmatched. This CDR3 contains 13 residues. Germline-derived CDR1 and CDR2 are MNHEY and SVGEGT. CDR3 bases: TGTGCCAGCAGCCCGGACAGGGGTCAGCCCCAGCATTTT. Its translation: CASSPDRGQPQHF.

In this sample, this clonotype turned up a few times. The rearrangement links TRBV13 to TRBJ1-3; no reliable D call. This CDR3 has 15 amino acids. V gave up 4 bases and J gave up 0 bases, with 10 bases separating them. CDR1 is PRHDT, CDR2 FYEKMQ, per germline (reference sequence). The CDR3: CASSSRSTSGNTIYF. In DNA, the CDR3 is TGTGCCAGCAGCTCTAGGAGTACCTCTGGAAACACCATATATTTT.

This clonotype has just a few counts. The rearrangement uses TRBV6-2 or TRBV6-3 and TRBJ2-1; D gene ambiguous. This CDR3 comprises 16 residues. V shed 0 bases and J shed 5 bases, with 14 bases lying between them. Germline lookup yields CDR1 MNHEY and CDR2 SVGEGT. The CDR3 protein is CASSYSLVTKNNEQFF. Written as DNA, the CDR3 is TGTGCCAGCAGTTACTCGTTAGTCACGAAAAACAATGAGCAGTTCTTC.